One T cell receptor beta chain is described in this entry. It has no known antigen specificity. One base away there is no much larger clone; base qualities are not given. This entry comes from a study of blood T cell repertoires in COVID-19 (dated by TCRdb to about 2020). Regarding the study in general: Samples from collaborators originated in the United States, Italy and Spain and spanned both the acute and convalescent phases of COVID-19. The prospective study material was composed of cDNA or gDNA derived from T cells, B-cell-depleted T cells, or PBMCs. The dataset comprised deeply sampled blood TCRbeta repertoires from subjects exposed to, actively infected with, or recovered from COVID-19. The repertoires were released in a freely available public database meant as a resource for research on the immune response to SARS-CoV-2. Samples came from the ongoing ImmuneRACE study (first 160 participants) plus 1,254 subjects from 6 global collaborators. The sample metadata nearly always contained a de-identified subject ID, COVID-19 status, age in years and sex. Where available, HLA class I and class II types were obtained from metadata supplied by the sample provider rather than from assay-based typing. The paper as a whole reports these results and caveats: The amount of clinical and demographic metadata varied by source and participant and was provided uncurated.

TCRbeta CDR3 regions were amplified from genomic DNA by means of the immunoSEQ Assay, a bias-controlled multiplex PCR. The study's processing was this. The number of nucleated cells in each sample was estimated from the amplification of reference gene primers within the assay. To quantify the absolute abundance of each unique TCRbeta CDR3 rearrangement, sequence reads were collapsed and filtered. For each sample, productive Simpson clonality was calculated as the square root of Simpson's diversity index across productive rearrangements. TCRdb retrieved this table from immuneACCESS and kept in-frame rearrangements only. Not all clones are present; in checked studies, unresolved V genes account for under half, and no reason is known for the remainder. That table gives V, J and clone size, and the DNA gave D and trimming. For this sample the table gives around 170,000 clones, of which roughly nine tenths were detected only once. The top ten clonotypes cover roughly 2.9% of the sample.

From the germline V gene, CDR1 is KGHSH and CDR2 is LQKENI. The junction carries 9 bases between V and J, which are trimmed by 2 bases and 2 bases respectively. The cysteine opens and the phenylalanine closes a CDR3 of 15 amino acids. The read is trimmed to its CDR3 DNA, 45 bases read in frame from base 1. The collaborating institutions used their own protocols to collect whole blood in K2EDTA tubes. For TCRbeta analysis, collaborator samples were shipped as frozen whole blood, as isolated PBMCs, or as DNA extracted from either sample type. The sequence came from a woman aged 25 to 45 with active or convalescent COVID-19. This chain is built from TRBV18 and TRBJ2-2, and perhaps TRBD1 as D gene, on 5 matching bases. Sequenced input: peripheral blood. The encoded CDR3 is CASSPDSQNTGELFF. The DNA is TGTGCCAGCTCACCAGACAGTCAAAACACCGGGGAGCTGTTTTTT.